These T cell receptor beta chains were read from a single sample in a study of blood T cells in healthy people across ages. TCRdb processed the 5' RACE reads anew with MiXCR; each CDR3 protein has one entry. Of 500,000 to 700,000 distinct CDR3 sequences listed, less than 35% are singletons. Sequencing was performed on blood. The receptors come from a woman aged 80 or over in good health. CDR3s include the opening cysteine and the closing phenylalanine or tryptophan. A D gene is named only where the DNA matches it firmly. Size values are once, few and many counts, or a class for expanded clones, and some rows have none.

TRBV20-1	TRBJ2-5	-	many	TGCAGTGCTAAATCCAGCCAAGAGACCCAGTACTTC	CSAKSSQETQYF
TRBV9	TRBJ2-1	-	few	TGTGCCAGCAGCGCAGACGGAACGGCCTACAATGAGCAGTTCTTC	CASSADGTAYNEQFF
TRBV19	TRBJ2-1	-	few	TGTGCCAGTAGTCAGGGGAGAGGTAGTGGTGAGCAGTTCTTC	CASSQGRGSGEQFF
TRBV11-2	TRBJ2-7	-	many	TGTGCCAGCAGCTTATCGGCACAGGGCACGGGGGAGCAGTACTTC	CASSLSAQGTGEQYF
TRBV11-3	TRBJ2-1	TRBD2	-	TGTGCCAGCAGCCTGAAGAGGGAGGGCCGGGAGTTCTTC	CASSLKREGREFF
TRBV28	TRBJ1-1	-	-	TGTGCCAGCAGTTCGTACCGACACCAACAAGCTGAAGCTTTCTTT	CASSSYRHQQAEAFF
TRBV3-1	TRBJ2-7	TRBD2	many	TGTGCCAGCAGCCGCGGACTAGGGTACGAGCAGTACTTC	CASSRGLGYEQYF
TRBV20-1	TRBJ2-7	TRBD2	many	TGCAGTGCTAGACTCTCTCGGGGGGGAACCTACGAGCAGTACTTC	CSARLSRGGTYEQYF
TRBV19	TRBJ1-1	-	-	TGTGCCAGTAGTATAGGAGCGACGGCGTCTGAAGCTTTCTTT	CASSIGATASEAFF
TRBV6-5	TRBJ1-2	-	many	TGTGCCAGCAGTGGGACGTCCTATGGCTACACCTTC	CASSGTSYGYTF
TRBV3-1	TRBJ2-7	TRBD2	few	TGTGCCAGCAGCCGCATAGAGGGGGCGGGGGGGAACGAGCAGTACTTC	CASSRIEGAGGNEQYF
TRBV30	TRBJ1-3	-	-	TGTGCCTGCACACAGGGCTCTGGAAACACCATATATTTT	CACTQGSGNTIYF
TRBV5-1	TRBJ2-1	TRBD2	many	TGCGCCAGCAGCTTGCTGGGCGGGGGGGGGAATGAGCAGTTCTTC	CASSLLGGGGNEQFF
TRBV7-3	TRBJ2-3	TRBD1	-	TGTGCCAGCAGCGTAGGGACAGGAACCACAGATACGCAGTATTTT	CASSVGTGTTDTQYF
TRBV20-1	TRBJ1-6	-	many	TGCAGTGCTAGACGAGGTGGAATTGATATTAGGAATTCACCCCTCCACTTT	CSARRGGIDIRNSPLHF
TRBV7-8	TRBJ2-6	-	many	TGTGCCAGCAGCTTAGAACAGAGAGCCTCTGGGGCCAACGTCCTGACTTTC	CASSLEQRASGANVLTF
TRBV4-3	TRBJ2-1	TRBD2	-	TGCGCCAGCAGCCAAGGGCAACTAGCGGGGGGAGACTACTACAATGAGCAGTTCTTC	CASSQGQLAGGDYYNEQFF
TRBV2	TRBJ2-3	TRBD1	many	TGTGCCAGCAGTGAAGCGAGGACAGGGGGCGATACGCAGTATTTT	CASSEARTGGDTQYF
TRBV5-6	TRBJ2-1	-	-	TGTGCCAGCAGCTTTCCAGCGATCGTGGGGCAGTTCTTC	CASSFPAIVGQFF
TRBV5-5	TRBJ2-5	-	-	TGTGCCAGCAGCACAACTCAAGGGGGAGAGACCCAGTACTTC	CASSTTQGGETQYF
TRBV5-1	TRBJ2-2	TRBD2	-	TGCGCCAGCAGGCGGGGGGCGAACACCGGGGAGCTGTTTTTT	CASRRGANTGELFF
TRBV12-3/TRBV12-4	TRBJ1-1	-	few	TGTGCCTGCAGTTTCAGGCGGGGTGCGAACACTGAAGCTTTCTTT	CACSFRRGANTEAFF
TRBV12-3/TRBV12-4	TRBJ1-1	-	many	TGTGCCAGCAGGCTCGGGGGGGGCGCTGAAGCTTTCTTT	CASRLGGGAEAFF
TRBV24-1	TRBJ2-3	-	many	TGTGCCACCAGTGACACGACTGGCACAGATACGCAGTATTTT	CATSDTTGTDTQYF